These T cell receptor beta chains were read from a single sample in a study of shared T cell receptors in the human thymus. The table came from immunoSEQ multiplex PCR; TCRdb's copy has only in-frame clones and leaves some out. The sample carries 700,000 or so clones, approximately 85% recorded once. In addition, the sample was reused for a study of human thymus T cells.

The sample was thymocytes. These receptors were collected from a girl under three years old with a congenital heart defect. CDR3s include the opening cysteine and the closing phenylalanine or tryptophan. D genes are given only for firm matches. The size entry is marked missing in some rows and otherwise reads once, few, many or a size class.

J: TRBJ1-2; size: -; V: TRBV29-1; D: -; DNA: TGCAGCGCCGGACAGACTGACTACACCTTC; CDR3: CSAGQTDYTF
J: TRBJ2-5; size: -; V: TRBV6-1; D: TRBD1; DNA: TGTGCCAGCAGTACAGGGGTGGAGGAGACCCAGTACTTC; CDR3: CASSTGVEETQYF
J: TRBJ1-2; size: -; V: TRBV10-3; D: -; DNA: TGTGCCATCGGGGCAGGTACCGTCTATGGCTACACCTTC; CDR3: CAIGAGTVYGYTF
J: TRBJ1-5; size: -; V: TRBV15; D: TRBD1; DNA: TGTGCCACCAGCGTACCGGGACAGGGACACTATAGCAATCAGCCCCAGCATTTT; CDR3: CATSVPGQGHYSNQPQHF
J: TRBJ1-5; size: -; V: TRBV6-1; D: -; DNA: TGTGCCAGCAGTGAGACTCTGGGAGGAGATAGTCAGCCCCAGCATTTT; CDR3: CASSETLGGDSQPQHF
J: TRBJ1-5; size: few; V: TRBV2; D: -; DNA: TGTGCCACCTCTGGGGCCACAGATAATAGCAATCAGCCCCAGCATTTT; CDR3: CATSGATDNSNQPQHF
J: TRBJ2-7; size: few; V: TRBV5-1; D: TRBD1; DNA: TGCGCCAGCAGCTTGGAGGGCAGGGGGCTACCCCTTAGATCCTACGAGCAGTACTTC; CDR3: CASSLEGRGLPLRSYEQYF
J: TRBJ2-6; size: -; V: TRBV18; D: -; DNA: TGTGCCAGCTCACGTCCTCAGGGAACCGGGGCCAACGTCCTGACTTTC; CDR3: CASSRPQGTGANVLTF
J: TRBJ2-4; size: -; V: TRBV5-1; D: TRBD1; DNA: TGCGCCAGCAGCCCACAGGGGCGGTGGGCCAAAAACATTCAGTACTTC; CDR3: CASSPQGRWAKNIQYF
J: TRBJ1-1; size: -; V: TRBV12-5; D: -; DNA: TGTGCTAGTGGTTTGGGACAGACCAAAGCTTTCTTT; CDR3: CASGLGQTKAFF
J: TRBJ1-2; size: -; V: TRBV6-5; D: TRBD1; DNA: TGTGCCAGCAGTTACTTCGGGACAGGGCCATATGATGGCTACACCTTC; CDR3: CASSYFGTGPYDGYTF
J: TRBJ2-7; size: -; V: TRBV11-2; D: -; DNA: TGTGCCAGCAGCTTAGTAGGACAGAACTCCTACGAGCAGTACTTC; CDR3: CASSLVGQNSYEQYF
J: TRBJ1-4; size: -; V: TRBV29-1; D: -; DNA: TGCAGCGTTACCGTGGCGGGGCCTAATGAAAAACTGTTTTTT; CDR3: CSVTVAGPNEKLFF
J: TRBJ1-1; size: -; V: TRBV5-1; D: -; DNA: TGCGCCAGCAGCCCGCATCCGGGAAGCGGAGCTTTCTTT; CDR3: CASSPHPGSGAFF
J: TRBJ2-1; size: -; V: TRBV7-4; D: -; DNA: TGTGCCACCCGAAGAGGAGGAGGTGAGCAGTTCTTC; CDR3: CATRRGGGEQFF